This T cell receptor (beta chain) was captured by sequencing in a study of cytomegalovirus exposure and HLA in healthy donors. This clone was detected only once. The PCR made use of 60 Vbeta and 13 Jbeta primers. Only in-frame clones appear in the TCRdb table, and some are missing; sequencing was by immunoSEQ multiplex PCR. The sample lists some 190,000 clones, around 84% seen once, with 1% in the top ten. Trimming pared 5 bases from V and 4 bases from J, leaving 20 bases between. CDR3 length equals 17 residues. From germline, CDR1 is MDHEN and CDR2 SYDVKM. The rearrangement links TRBV28 to TRBJ2-2, with a tentative D call TRBD2 (5 bases). Sequencing was carried out using PBMCs. This clonotype originated in a boy younger than 10 in good health and CMV-seronegative. For the CDR3, the DNA is TGTGCCAGCAGTCTCTCCGTCAGGCGACGGGGCACCGGGGAGCTGTTTTTT. Protein sequence: CASSLSVRRRGTGELFF.